This passage covers 30 T cell receptor beta chains from one sample sequenced in a study of shared clonotypes between healthy human individuals. The repertoire was sequenced with immunoSEQ multiplex PCR; TCRdb's copy has only in-frame clones and lacks some. In the table there are 550,000 to 800,000 clones, less than 85% of which are singletons. The sequenced sample was memory CD4+ T cells sorted from blood. Subset denoted: CD45RA-negative fraction. These receptors all come from a woman aged 25 to 39 in good health.

The chain carries TRBV9 and TRBJ2-5, with TRBD2 matching 7 bases. CDR1 SGDLS and CDR2 YYNGEE come from the germline V gene. The CDR3 extends over 16 amino acids. V shed 2 bases, J shed 5 bases, and the junction held 12 bases outside the gene matches. The CDR3, as DNA: TGTGCCAGCAGCGTCGCTACTAGCGCGTCTGGGGAGACCCAGTACTTC. It specifies CASSVATSASGETQYF.

The J gene is TRBJ2-7, the V gene TRBV10-1, with 7 nucleotides matching TRBD1. Germline trimming cut 6 bases from V and 6 bases from J; bases unmatched to any gene: 8. Germline CDR1 reads WNHNN; CDR2 reads SYGVQD (reference sequence). CDR3 length: 13 amino acids. CDR3 amino acids: CASRTGPESEQYF. The CDR3 DNA is TGCGCCAGCAGGACAGGGCCGGAGAGCGAGCAGTACTTC.

This clone was recorded many times. The DNA for the CDR3 is TGTGCCAGCAAAGGACAGATGAACACTGAAGCTTTCTTT. It yields the protein CASKGQMNTEAFF. The genes are TRBV2 and TRBJ1-1; TRBD1 might be the D (6 bases). V was shortened by 7 bases and J by 0 bases, with 9 bases between the two germline ends. The V gene's germline CDR1 is SNHLY and CDR2 FYNNEI. The CDR3 is 13 residues long. The whole variable domain, filled in from reference TRBV2 and TRBJ1-1, reads EPEVTQTPSHQVTQMGQEVILRCVPISNHLYFYWYRQILGQKVEFLVSFYNNEISEKSEIFDDQFSVERPDGSNFTLKIRSTKLEDSAMYFCASKGQMNTEAFFGQGTRLTVV.

The V call is TRBV10-1, the J call TRBJ2-5, with D tentatively TRBD1 (7 bases). Germline CDR1 reads WNHNN; CDR2 reads SYGVQD (reference sequence). The CDR3 consists of 15 residues. Between the trimmed V and J ends, which lost 2 bases and 3 bases, there was a span of 13 bases. The DNA for the CDR3 is TGCGCCAGCAGTGAGGTTCAGGGGGGAAAAGAGACCCAGTACTTC. Translated, it gives CASSEVQGGKETQYF.

The V and J genes are TRBV11-2 and TRBJ2-2; the D is unclear. The V end lost 1 base, the J end lost 2 bases, and 8 bases lay between the germline ends. CDR3 size: 15 residues. Germline V gene lookup returns CDR1 SGHAT and CDR2 FQNNGV. The CDR3 bases are TGTGCCAGCAGCTTAGTGAGTGGAAACACCGGGGAGCTGTTTTTT. Translated, it gives CASSLVSGNTGELFF.

The V and J genes are TRBV15 and TRBJ1-5; 7 bases are a match to TRBD1. The CDR3 runs to 15 residues. CDR1 and CDR2 from the germline V gene are LNHNV and YYDKDF (reference sequence). The trim removed 1 base at V and 4 bases at J, leaving 4 bases unmatched. CDR3 nucleotide sequence: TGTGCCACCAGCAGAGTAAAGGGGGCTAATCAGCCCCAGCATTTT. Protein: CATSRVKGANQPQHF.

This chain links TRBV6-5 with TRBJ2-2, with TRBD2 matching over 10 bases. CDR3 size: 15 residues. Germline-derived CDR1 and CDR2 are MNHEY and SVGAGI. J gave up 5 bases and V 6 bases, and 6 bases lay outside the gene matches. The CDR3 DNA is TGTGCCAGCAGAAACCCGACTAGCGGGACCGGGGAGCTGTTTTTT. Its protein is CASRNPTSGTGELFF.

This sequence joins TRBV5-1 and TRBJ2-1, with TRBD2 matching 9 bases. The V gene's germline CDR1 is SGHRS and CDR2 YFSETQ. The CDR3 runs to 16 residues. The V and J ends lost 4 bases and 7 bases, in that order; junction bases with no gene match: 12. The CDR3 DNA reads TGCGCCAGCAGCCCCCCGGGCGGGAGGGCCGCGAATGAGCAGTTCTTC. It yields the protein CASSPPGGRAANEQFF.

The DNA for the CDR3 is TGCAGCGTTGTGGTGGGACTCTACTACGAGCAGTACTTC. Its translation is CSVVVGLYYEQYF. The chain recombines TRBV29-1 with TRBJ2-7, with D possibly being TRBD2 (6 bases). This CDR3 comprises 13 residues. The germline CDR1 and CDR2 sequences are SQVTM and ANQGSEA. Deletions cut 4 bases from V and 3 bases from J, with 13 bases between.

This clone was picked up a small number of times. The J gene is TRBJ2-4, the V gene TRBV10-2, with TRBD2 matching 12 bases. Germline-derived CDR1 and CDR2 are WSHSY and SAAADI. CDR3 length: 14 residues. The V segment lost 5 bases and the J segment 5 bases; nucleotides outside the gene matches: 1. In DNA, the CDR3 is TGCGCCAGCAGTCTAGCGGGAGGGGAAAACATTCAGTACTTC. This gives the protein CASSLAGGENIQYF.

The genes are TRBV6-6 and TRBJ2-7; TRBD2 matches at 10 bases. CDR1 and CDR2 from the germline V gene are MNHNY and SVGAGI (reference sequence). The CDR3 is 15 amino acids. J gave up 6 bases and V 7 bases, and 12 bases lay outside the gene matches. The DNA of the CDR3 is TGTGCCAGCAATTCCGGGACTAGCGAGTCCCTCGAGCAGTACTTC. This sequence encodes CASNSGTSESLEQYF.

The V call is TRBV14, the J call TRBJ1-1; D might be TRBD1 (5 bases). The CDR3 loop spans 13 amino acids. The V end was cut by 1 base, the J end by 5 bases, with 8 bases between. Germline assignment: CDR1 SGHDN and CDR2 FVKESK. This CDR3 is CASSQGWGTEAFF. The CDR3 region has the DNA TGTGCCAGCAGCCAAGGATGGGGGACTGAAGCTTTCTTT.

The V call is TRBV5-4, the J call TRBJ1-4; D call uncertain. Trimming removed 2 bases at V and 4 bases at J, with 12 bases between. The CDR3 is made up of 15 amino acids. Germline-derived CDR1 and CDR2 are SGHNT and YYREEE (reference sequence). This CDR3 reads CASSFGGGVNEKLFF. The CDR3 nucleotides read TGTGCCAGCAGCTTTGGTGGCGGCGTTAATGAAAAACTGTTTTTT.

The rearrangement joins TRBV5-1 to TRBJ1-4; 11 nucleotides agree with TRBD1. The CDR3 has 16 amino acids. The V and J ends lost 4 bases and 8 bases, in that order; junction bases with no gene match: 10. Per germline, CDR1 SGHRS and CDR2 YFSETQ. The CDR3: CASSRTGGDGEEKLFF. The CDR3 nucleotides read TGCGCCAGCAGCCGGACAGGGGGCGACGGGGAAGAAAAACTGTTTTTT.

This chain joins TRBV10-2 and TRBJ1-4; maybe TRBD1 (5 bases). CDR1 and CDR2 from the germline V gene are WSHSY and SAAADI. The CDR3 has 13 amino acids. V was clipped by 5 bases and J by 8 bases, with 12 bases between them. Written as DNA, the CDR3 is TGCGCCAGCAGTTCAGGGCCTCCAGAAAAACTGTTTTTT. Translating gives CASSSGPPEKLFF.

CDR3 bases: TGTGCCAGCAGTTTATTACAGGTCGGTGGCTACACCTTC. Its translation: CASSLLQVGGYTF. V usage is TRBV14 and J usage is TRBJ1-2, with TRBD1 as a possible D gene (5 bases). Germline lookup yields CDR1 SGHDN and CDR2 FVKESK. Trimming pared 6 bases from V and 7 bases from J, leaving 15 bases between. This CDR3 has 13 residues.

CDR3 amino acids: CASSSPDTQYF. The CDR3, as DNA: TGTGCCAGCAGCTCGCCAGATACGCAGTATTTT. This chain links TRBV7-9 with TRBJ2-3; D uncertain. From germline, CDR1 is SEHNR and CDR2 FQNEAQ (reference sequence). Trimming shortened V by 4 bases and J by 4 bases, and 3 bases separated the two germline ends. There are 11 residues in the CDR3.

As concerns this clone: Other DNA sequences in the same sample also yield this CDR3. The chain recombines TRBV9 with TRBJ1-2, with D uncertain. The ends were cut back, 0 bases at V and 1 base at J, with 4 bases in the middle. This CDR3 region has 13 residues. Germline values: CDR1 SGDLS, CDR2 YYNGEE. The CDR3 DNA follows: TGTGCCAGCAGCGTAGCGGGTAACTATGGCTACACCTTC. This encodes CASSVAGNYGYTF.

The chain has TRBV2 and TRBJ2-1; no clear D. Germline assignment: CDR1 SNHLY and CDR2 FYNNEI. V gave up 5 bases and J gave up 9 bases, with 8 bases separating them. The CDR3 has 11 residues. CDR3 in DNA: TGTGCCAGCAGTCCAAGGTTTGAGCAGTTCTTC. It yields the protein CASSPRFEQFF.

This chain joins TRBV28 and TRBJ2-3, with D uncertain. Deletions cut 3 bases from V and 2 bases from J, with 15 bases between. CDR1 and CDR2 from the germline V gene are MDHEN and SYDVKM. The CDR3 extends over 16 amino acids. The chain's CDR3 is CASSFSVRRTTDTQYF. The DNA for the CDR3 is TGTGCCAGCAGTTTTTCGGTCAGACGTACCACAGATACGCAGTATTTT. The full variable domain, with the rest looked up from reference TRBV28 and TRBJ2-3, is DVKVTQSSRYLVKRTGEKVFLECVQDMDHENMFWYRQDPGLGLRLIYFSYDVKMKEKGDIPEGYSVSREKKERFSLILESASTNQTSMYLCASSFSVRRTTDTQYFGPGTRLTVL.

This rearrangement joins TRBV11-2 to TRBJ2-7; D possibly corresponds to TRBD2 (5 bases). Per germline, CDR1 SGHAT and CDR2 FQNNGV. The CDR3 has 15 residues. The V end lost 3 bases, the J end lost 0 bases, and 12 bases lay between the germline ends. Here the CDR3 reads CASSFSRGFSYEQYF. As DNA, the CDR3 is TGTGCCAGCAGCTTTTCTCGCGGGTTCTCCTACGAGCAGTACTTC.

V and J are TRBV28 and TRBJ1-2; TRBD1 agrees at 10 bases. The germline V gene encodes CDR1 MDHEN and CDR2 SYDVKM. J lost 1 base, V lost 3 bases, and 8 bases had no gene match. The CDR3 contains 17 residues. The CDR3: CASSFYGTGAFNYGYTF. CDR3 in DNA: TGTGCCAGCAGTTTCTACGGGACAGGGGCCTTTAACTATGGCTACACCTTC.

Concerning this clone itself: Other DNA variants within this sample encode the same CDR3. The chain recombines TRBV28 with TRBJ1-2; D is possibly TRBD1 (5 bases). The CDR3 has 14 residues. The ends were cut back, 6 bases at V and 5 bases at J, with 16 bases in the middle. Germline values: CDR1 MDHEN, CDR2 SYDVKM. This CDR3 reads CASSFSRGGYGYTF. CDR3 DNA: TGTGCCAGCAGCTTCAGCCGGGGGGGGTATGGCTACACCTTC.

This chain joins TRBV28 and TRBJ1-1; D gene unclear. The germline V gene has CDR1 MDHEN and CDR2 SYDVKM. CDR3 length: 14 residues. V was pared by 6 bases and J by 4 bases, with 15 bases between. The CDR3 nucleotides read TGTGCCAGCAGCCCAGCGATTATGGGCACTGAAGCTTTCTTT. Residues: CASSPAIMGTEAFF.

This clone was counted only a few times. The chain carries TRBV30 and TRBJ1-1; D might be TRBD1 (5 bases). CDR1 and CDR2 from the germline V gene are GTSNPN and SVGIG (reference sequence). The CDR3 extends over 14 amino acids. Trimming removed 5 bases at V and 0 bases at J, with 13 bases between. The CDR3 nucleotides read TGTGCCTGGTCTTCCAGGGTTCTGAACACTGAAGCTTTCTTT. It is translated as CAWSSRVLNTEAFF.

The chain recombines TRBV9 with TRBJ1-2; perhaps TRBD1 as D (5 bases). CDR1 is SGDLS and CDR2 is YYNGEE in the germline V gene. The CDR3 has 16 residues. V dropped 7 bases and J dropped 0 bases, with 19 bases sitting between them. CDR3 residues: CASYGRGAGANYGYTF. In nucleotides, the CDR3 is TGTGCCAGCTATGGACGAGGGGCAGGAGCTAACTATGGCTACACCTTC.

The CDR3 DNA reads TGTGCCAGCAGCTTAGTCATGGGGAACTCTGGAAACACCATATATTTT. The encoded protein is CASSLVMGNSGNTIYF. The chain recombines TRBV7-9 with TRBJ1-3, with D uncertain. Trimming stripped 1 base from V and 0 bases from J, with 10 bases between. The CDR3 extends over 16 amino acids. Germline CDR1 SEHNR, CDR2 FQNEAQ (reference sequence).

V usage is TRBV6-1 and J usage is TRBJ2-1, with 7 bases aligning to TRBD2. Germline lookup yields CDR1 MNHNS and CDR2 SASEGT. This CDR3 has 13 amino acids. The trim removed 6 bases at V and 2 bases at J, leaving 1 base unmatched. CDR3: CASRAGPYNEQFF. The CDR3 nucleotides read TGTGCCAGCAGAGCGGGGCCCTACAATGAGCAGTTCTTC.

This rearrangement joins TRBV7-9 to TRBJ2-5; 8 nucleotides line up with TRBD1. The CDR3 sequence is 16 residues long. The V gene's germline CDR1 is SEHNR and CDR2 FQNEAQ (reference sequence). With V trimmed by 3 bases and J by 5 bases, 11 bases remained unmatched. The DNA for the CDR3 is TGTGCCAGCAGCTTCCGCCGACAGGGGCGGAGGGAGACCCAGTACTTC. Translated: CASSFRRQGRRETQYF.

The J gene is TRBJ1-1, the V gene TRBV11-2, with 7 nucleotides matching TRBD1. The germline CDR1 and CDR2 sequences are SGHAT and FQNNGV. Unmatched junction bases numbered 9, after V lost 3 bases and J lost 11 bases. The CDR3 is 13 amino acids. The CDR3 spells CASSLGQRTSAFF. The CDR3, as DNA: TGTGCCAGCAGCTTGGGACAGAGAACGAGCGCTTTCTTT.